This T cell receptor (beta chain) was captured by sequencing in a study of blood T cells in healthy people across ages. Points from the study as a whole: Nothing was known about donor CMV status, and this possibly confounded expanded clonotype changes.

Then a second PCR, running about 6 to 12 cycles, was carried out with a sample-barcoded 5' primer and a J-beta primer mix. TCRdb re-derived calls from the 5' RACE reads in MiXCR, one entry per CDR3 protein. The table has some 640,000 distinct CDR3 sequences, over 45% seen once. There were at least 5.5 micrograms of total RNA extracted from every sample. Notes on this clonotype: Its antigen is not known. One end of the junction fails to match germline, which may point to a read error.

Per the germline V gene, CDR1 is GTSNPN and CDR2 is SVGIG (reference sequence). This CDR3 is built from 11 residues. The V and J genes are TRBV30 and TRBJ2-7, with D possibly TRBD2 on 5 matching bases. The specimen was blood. The TCR originated in a woman aged 55 to 70 in good health. The CDR3 protein is CAGSRVSEQYF. The CDR3, as DNA: TGTGCCGGGAGCCGGGTTAGCGAGCAGTACTTC.